This is a list of T cell receptor beta chains from one sample in a study of T cell responses to AZD1222 COVID-19 vaccine. Method: immunoSEQ multiplex PCR; TCRdb's copy keeps in-frame clones and lacks some. The data contain around 94,000 clones, approximately 91% of them singletons. The specimen was peripheral blood, collected on day 0 of AZD1222 vaccination. The receptors originated from an adult in good health. Each CDR3 is given with its conserved first and last residue. Fields, in order: CDR3 protein, J gene, V gene.

CDR3 protein: CASSNPKGGYEQYF
J gene: TRBJ2-7
V gene: TRBV6-1

CDR3 protein: CASSSASNQPQHF
J gene: TRBJ1-5
V gene: TRBV7-2

CDR3 protein: CASSGLATGELFF
J gene: TRBJ2-2
V gene: TRBV9

CDR3 protein: CASSFTGGDGYTF
J gene: TRBJ1-2
V gene: TRBV5-6

CDR3 protein: CAWSVGLTDTQYF
J gene: TRBJ2-3
V gene: TRBV30

CDR3 protein: CSVEDPGQGWSTGELFF
J gene: TRBJ2-2
V gene: TRBV29-1

CDR3 protein: CASSAQTNQPQHF
J gene: TRBJ1-5
V gene: TRBV2

CDR3 protein: CASSLQGTPYEQYF
J gene: TRBJ2-7
V gene: TRBV19

CDR3 protein: CASSLAGGMAFF
J gene: TRBJ1-1
V gene: TRBV7-2

CDR3 protein: CSVEGVVGLAGSQREQYF
J gene: TRBJ2-7
V gene: TRBV29-1

CDR3 protein: CASSYFYEQYF
J gene: TRBJ2-7
V gene: TRBV6-2/TRBV6-3

CDR3 protein: CASSERSTDTQYF
J gene: TRBJ2-3
V gene: TRBV2

CDR3 protein: CASSFGRGSTDTQYF
J gene: TRBJ2-3
V gene: TRBV7-3

CDR3 protein: CSASGGNTIYF
J gene: TRBJ1-3
V gene: TRBV20-1

CDR3 protein: CASSYLTGGTETEAFF
J gene: TRBJ1-1
V gene: TRBV5-1

CDR3 protein: CASSQSVWAVSGNTIYF
J gene: TRBJ1-3
V gene: TRBV23-1

CDR3 protein: CSVDAGSGNTIYF
J gene: TRBJ1-3
V gene: TRBV29-1

CDR3 protein: CASSYSFLKETQYF
J gene: TRBJ2-5
V gene: TRBV6-6

CDR3 protein: CASSQMSSTDTQYF
J gene: TRBJ2-3
V gene: TRBV14

CDR3 protein: CASSLGQQNQPQHF
J gene: TRBJ1-5
V gene: TRBV7-9

CDR3 protein: CASGRGGYSNQPQHF
J gene: TRBJ1-5
V gene: TRBV19

CDR3 protein: CASSIGGRLYGYTF
J gene: TRBJ1-2
V gene: TRBV19

CDR3 protein: CASTEGQTYNSPLHF
J gene: TRBJ1-6
V gene: TRBV2

CDR3 protein: CASSITDRFTDTQYF
J gene: TRBJ2-3
V gene: TRBV19

CDR3 protein: CSVDSRPWAKNIQYF
J gene: TRBJ2-4
V gene: TRBV29-1

CDR3 protein: CASSVGKFSEQYF
J gene: TRBJ2-7
V gene: TRBV9

CDR3 protein: CASSQDISSGRAFF
J gene: TRBJ1-1
V gene: TRBV3-1/TRBV3-2

CDR3 protein: CASSQDSYEQFF
J gene: TRBJ2-1
V gene: TRBV7-6

CDR3 protein: CASSLTGSDYGYTF
J gene: TRBJ1-2
V gene: TRBV5-1

CDR3 protein: CSVDLEGVANEKLFF
J gene: TRBJ1-4
V gene: TRBV29-1

CDR3 protein: CASILGDTEAFF
J gene: TRBJ1-1
V gene: TRBV6-5

CDR3 protein: CASSFRQGGMQETQYF
J gene: TRBJ2-5
V gene: TRBV11-3

CDR3 protein: CASRDRGHQGYTF
J gene: TRBJ1-2
V gene: TRBV6-5

CDR3 protein: CASSLVAGTHEQYF
J gene: TRBJ2-7
V gene: TRBV7-8

CDR3 protein: CASSMWTEAFF
J gene: TRBJ1-1
V gene: TRBV19

CDR3 protein: CASSYSEVNTEAFF
J gene: TRBJ1-1
V gene: TRBV6-5

CDR3 protein: CASSLKRRLELFF
J gene: TRBJ2-2
V gene: TRBV5-6

CDR3 protein: CASSQDWASGGYTF
J gene: TRBJ1-2
V gene: TRBV14

CDR3 protein: CATSRDRGLVSYEQYF
J gene: TRBJ2-7
V gene: TRBV15

CDR3 protein: CASSQALPGQGTKQYF
J gene: TRBJ2-7
V gene: TRBV3-1/TRBV3-2

CDR3 protein: CASSEQTSTNYGYTF
J gene: TRBJ1-2
V gene: TRBV2

CDR3 protein: CASSALWVVANVLTF
J gene: TRBJ2-6
V gene: TRBV7-9

CDR3 protein: CASKILGTANQPQHF
J gene: TRBJ1-5
V gene: TRBV6-5

CDR3 protein: CASSPGPPKADTQYF
J gene: TRBJ2-3
V gene: TRBV6-6

CDR3 protein: CAWSVQQGMSEQYF
J gene: TRBJ2-7
V gene: TRBV30

CDR3 protein: CASSLGGGEQFF
J gene: TRBJ2-1
V gene: TRBV11-3

CDR3 protein: CASSSQGGGNTIYF
J gene: TRBJ1-3
V gene: TRBV7-7

CDR3 protein: CASSYSITEAFF
J gene: TRBJ1-1
V gene: TRBV6-6

CDR3 protein: CASSYAGTENTEAFF
J gene: TRBJ1-1
V gene: TRBV6-6

CDR3 protein: CASSPRSPDTQYF
J gene: TRBJ2-3
V gene: TRBV7-2

CDR3 protein: CASSQGNGYTF
J gene: TRBJ1-2
V gene: TRBV18

CDR3 protein: CASSLLGNTIYF
J gene: TRBJ1-3
V gene: TRBV5-1

CDR3 protein: CASSEDRLTSQPQHF
J gene: TRBJ1-5
V gene: TRBV6-1

CDR3 protein: CASTSTGGGYTF
J gene: TRBJ1-2
V gene: TRBV19